The 9 T cell receptor beta chains in this list originate from one sample, sequenced in a study of T cell responses to AZD1222 COVID-19 vaccine. Generated by immunoSEQ multiplex PCR, the TCRdb table keeps only in-frame clones and is missing some. The sample carries about 140,000 clones, 80% to 90% recorded once. Sequencing was performed on peripheral blood, taken on day 0 of AZD1222 vaccination. The receptors shown here come from an adult in good health.

The rearrangement joins TRBV28 to TRBJ1-2, with 9 positions matching TRBD1. Losses at the gene ends were 5 bases for V and 3 bases for J; bases not matched to a gene: 7. The CDR3 spans 15 residues. The germline V gene encodes CDR1 MDHEN and CDR2 SYDVKM. The CDR3 coding sequence is TGTGCCAGCAGTACACCGGGACAGGGACACTATGGCTACACCTTC. Amino acids: CASSTPGQGHYGYTF.

V and J are TRBV3-1 (or the pseudogene TRBV3-2) and TRBJ2-3; no clear D. The CDR3 consists of 12 residues. V dropped 0 bases and J dropped 6 bases, with 4 bases sitting between them. The germline CDR1 and CDR2 sequences are LGHDT and YNNKEL (reference sequence). In nucleotides, the CDR3 is TGTGCCAGCAGCCAAGACCCTGATACGCAGTATTTT. Its translation: CASSQDPDTQYF.

The gene calls are TRBV25-1 and TRBJ2-3, with 8 bases lining up with TRBD2. J was trimmed by 2 bases and V by 6 bases; bases with no gene match: 10. The germline V gene encodes CDR1 MGHDK and CDR2 SYGVNS. The CDR3 runs to 16 residues. The CDR3 DNA reads as TGTGCCAGCAGGCCCCTAATCGGGAGGGACACAGATACGCAGTATTTT. Amino acid sequence: CASRPLIGRDTDTQYF. Drawing the rest from reference TRBV25-1 and TRBJ2-3, the complete variable domain is EADIYQTPRYLVIGTGKKITLECSQTMGHDKMYWYQQDPGMELHLIHYSYGVNSTEKGDLSSESTVSRIRTEHFPLTLESARPSHTSQYLCASRPLIGRDTDTQYFGPGTRLTVL.

The count of this clone is one. This chain links TRBV5-1 with TRBJ1-2; D is perhaps TRBD1 (6 bases). CDR3 length: 14 residues. The V gene lost 1 base and the J gene lost 7 bases, with 14 bases spanning the gap. Germline V gene data show CDR1 as SGHRS and CDR2 as YFSETQ. The DNA for the CDR3 is TGCGCCAGCAGCTTGAGGGCAGGGGAAGCTGGCTACACCTTC. This sequence encodes CASSLRAGEAGYTF.

The chain carries TRBV4-1 and TRBJ2-5, with 11 bases matching TRBD2. Germline V lookup: CDR1 MGHRA, CDR2 YSYEKL. The V gene end was trimmed by 10 bases and the J gene end by 4 bases; junction bases not matched to a gene: 8. The CDR3 sequence is 14 residues long. CDR3 DNA: TGCGCCACCAACTCTAGCGGGAGGACAGAGACCCAGTACTTC. Its translation: CATNSSGRTETQYF.

This chain uses TRBV24-1 with TRBJ2-5, with D possibly being TRBD2 (6 bases). The CDR3 totals 14 residues. Germline CDR1 and CDR2: KGHDR and SFDVKD. Trimming took 1 base from V and 4 from J, leaving 9 bases between them. The CDR3: CATSDFGSGETQYF. The CDR3 nucleotides are TGTGCCACCAGTGATTTTGGTAGCGGAGAGACCCAGTACTTC.

The V gene is TRBV12-3 or TRBV12-4, the J gene TRBJ2-3; a weak D match, TRBD1 (6 bases). CDR3 size: 13 residues. With 10 bases removed from V and 4 bases from J, the gap between germline ends came to 15 bases. CDR3 nucleotides: TGTGCCACCTCCACAGGGCCCCCAGATACGCAGTATTTT. This gives the protein CATSTGPPDTQYF.

This chain joins TRBV5-1 and TRBJ1-3; 7 nucleotides line up with TRBD1. Looked up from germline, CDR1 is SGHRS and CDR2 is YFSETQ. Unmatched junction bases numbered 8, after V lost 2 bases and J lost 0 bases. The CDR3 is made up of 17 amino acids. CDR3 in amino acids: CASSFEGQAISGNTIYF. DNA of the CDR3: TGCGCCAGCAGCTTTGAAGGACAGGCGATCTCTGGAAACACCATATATTTT. Full variable domain (rest looked up from reference TRBV5-1 and TRBJ1-3): KAGVTQTPRYLIKTRGQQVTLSCSPISGHRSVSWYQQTPGQGLQFLFEYFSETQRNKGNFPGRFSGRQFSNSRSEMNVSTLELGDSALYLCASSFEGQAISGNTIYFGEGSWLTVV.

The chain has TRBV6-4 and TRBJ2-1, with 11 bases fitting TRBD1. The V gene's germline CDR1 is MRHNA and CDR2 SNTAGT. Trimming removed 4 bases from V and 3 bases from J; junction bases left unmatched: 2. The CDR3 runs 15 residues. The CDR3 DNA follows: TGTGCCAGCAGTGCCGGGACAGGGGGCTACAATGAGCAGTTCTTC. This translates into CASSAGTGGYNEQFF.